This paragraph covers one TCR beta chain sequence. The target antigen is unknown. CDR1 is KGHSH, CDR2 LQKENI, per germline. The junction had 3 bases not matched to a gene; V was cut back by 1 base and J by 5 bases. This CDR3 comprises 15 residues. The data originate from a study of T cells in Graves' hyperthyroidism and ophthalmopathy. Study-level findings and limits: Through a model of 13 V-J features, ophthalmopathy was separated from stable hyperthyroidism.

Patients were aged 18 to 65, had disease duration under 2 months, and had newly diagnosed hyperthyroidism. Amplified regions were TCR beta CDR3 sequences from RNA transcripts. The HTBI primer set drove a first-round RT-PCR of the TCR CDR3. TCRdb ran MiXCR on the multiplex PCR reads and lists one entry per CDR3 protein. Seen here are about 740,000 distinct CDR3 sequences, less than 15% observed once, and the top ten hold roughly 10%. The sequenced material came from blood. The genes are TRBV18 and TRBJ1-4; 8 bases agree with TRBD1. The receptor comes from a young woman with Graves' hyperthyroidism. This CDR3 reads CASSPRTGSNEKLFF. The CDR3 DNA follows: TGTGCCAGCTCACCACGGACAGGGTCAAATGAAAAACTGTTTTTT.